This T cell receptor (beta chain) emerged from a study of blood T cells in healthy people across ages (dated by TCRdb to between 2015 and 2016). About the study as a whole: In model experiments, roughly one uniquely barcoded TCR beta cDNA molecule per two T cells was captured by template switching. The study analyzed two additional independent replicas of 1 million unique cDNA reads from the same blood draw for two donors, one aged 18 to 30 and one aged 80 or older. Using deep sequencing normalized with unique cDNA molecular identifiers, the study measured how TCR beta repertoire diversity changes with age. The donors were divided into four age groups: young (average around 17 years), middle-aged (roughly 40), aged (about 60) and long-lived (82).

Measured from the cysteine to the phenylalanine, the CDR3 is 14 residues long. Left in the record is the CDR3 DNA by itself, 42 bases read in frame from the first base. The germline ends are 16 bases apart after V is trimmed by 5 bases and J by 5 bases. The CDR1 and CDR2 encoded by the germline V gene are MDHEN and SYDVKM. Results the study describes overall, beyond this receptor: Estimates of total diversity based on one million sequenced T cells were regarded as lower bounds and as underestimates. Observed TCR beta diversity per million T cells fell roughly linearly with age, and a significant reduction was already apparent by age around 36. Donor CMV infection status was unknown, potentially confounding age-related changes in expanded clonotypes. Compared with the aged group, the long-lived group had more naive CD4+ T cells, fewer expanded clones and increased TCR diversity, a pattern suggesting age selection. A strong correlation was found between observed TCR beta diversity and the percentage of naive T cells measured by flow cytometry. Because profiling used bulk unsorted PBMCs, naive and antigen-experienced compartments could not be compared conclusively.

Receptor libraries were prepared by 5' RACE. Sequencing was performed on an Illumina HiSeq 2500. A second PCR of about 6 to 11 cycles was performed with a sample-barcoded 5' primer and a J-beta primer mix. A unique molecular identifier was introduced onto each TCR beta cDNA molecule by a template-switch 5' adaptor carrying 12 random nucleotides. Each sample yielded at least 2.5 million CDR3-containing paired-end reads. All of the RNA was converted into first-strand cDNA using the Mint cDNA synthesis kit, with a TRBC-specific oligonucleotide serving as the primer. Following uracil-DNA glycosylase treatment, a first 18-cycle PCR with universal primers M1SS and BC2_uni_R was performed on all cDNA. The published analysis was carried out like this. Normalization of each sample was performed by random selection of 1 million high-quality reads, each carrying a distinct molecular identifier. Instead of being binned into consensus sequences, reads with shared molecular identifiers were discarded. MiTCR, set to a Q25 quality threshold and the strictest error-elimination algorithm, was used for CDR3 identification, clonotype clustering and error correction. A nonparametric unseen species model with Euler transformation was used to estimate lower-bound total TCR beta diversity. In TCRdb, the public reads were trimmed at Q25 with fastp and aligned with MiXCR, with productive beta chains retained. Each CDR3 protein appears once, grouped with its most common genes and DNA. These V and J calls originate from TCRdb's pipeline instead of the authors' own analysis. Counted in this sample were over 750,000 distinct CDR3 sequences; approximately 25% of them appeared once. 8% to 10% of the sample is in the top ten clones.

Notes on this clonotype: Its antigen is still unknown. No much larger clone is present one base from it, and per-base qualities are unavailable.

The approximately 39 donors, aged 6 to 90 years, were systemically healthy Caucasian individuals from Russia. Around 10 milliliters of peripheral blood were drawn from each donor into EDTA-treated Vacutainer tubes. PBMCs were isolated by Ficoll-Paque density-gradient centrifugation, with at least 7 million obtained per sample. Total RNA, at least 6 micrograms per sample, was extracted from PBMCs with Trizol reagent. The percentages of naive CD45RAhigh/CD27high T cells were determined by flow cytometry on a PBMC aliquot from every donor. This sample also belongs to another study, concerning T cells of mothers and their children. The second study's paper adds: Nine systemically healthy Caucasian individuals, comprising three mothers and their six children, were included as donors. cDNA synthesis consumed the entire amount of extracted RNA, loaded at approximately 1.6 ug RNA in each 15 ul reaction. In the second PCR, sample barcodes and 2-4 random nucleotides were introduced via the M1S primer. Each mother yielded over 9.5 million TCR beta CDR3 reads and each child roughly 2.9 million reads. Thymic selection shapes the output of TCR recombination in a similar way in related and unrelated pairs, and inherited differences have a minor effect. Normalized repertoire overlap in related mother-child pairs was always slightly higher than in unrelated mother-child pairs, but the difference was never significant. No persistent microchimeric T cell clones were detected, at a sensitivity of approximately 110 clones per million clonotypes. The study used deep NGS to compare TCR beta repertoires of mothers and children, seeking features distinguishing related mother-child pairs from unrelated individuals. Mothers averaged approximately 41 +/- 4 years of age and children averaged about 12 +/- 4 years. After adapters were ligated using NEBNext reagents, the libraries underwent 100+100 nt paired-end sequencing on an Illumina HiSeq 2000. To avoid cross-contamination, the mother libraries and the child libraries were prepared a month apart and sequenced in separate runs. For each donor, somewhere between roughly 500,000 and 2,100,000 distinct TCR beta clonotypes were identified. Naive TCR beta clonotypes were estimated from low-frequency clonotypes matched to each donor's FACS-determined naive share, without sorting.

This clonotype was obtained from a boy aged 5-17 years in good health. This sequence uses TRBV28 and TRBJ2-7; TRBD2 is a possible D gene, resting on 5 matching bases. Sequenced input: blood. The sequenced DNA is TGTGCCAGCAGTCCCGTCTTGGGGAGTCACGAGCAGTACTTC. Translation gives CASSPVLGSHEQYF.